This T cell receptor (beta chain) was captured by sequencing in a study of blood T cell repertoires in COVID-19. The overall study: Both acute and convalescent COVID-19 samples were obtained from the United States, Italy and Spain. From T cells, B-cell-depleted T cells, or PBMCs came the material, which was cDNA or gDNA.

This CDR3 is built from 16 residues. V was pared by 0 bases and J by 2 bases, with 4 bases of the junction left unmatched. Germline assignment: CDR1 LGHNT and CDR2 FRNRAP. Original processing notes: By means of reference gene primer amplification, nucleated cell counts were estimated. Sequencing was performed with immunoSEQ multiplex PCR; in TCRdb, only in-frame clones are kept and a portion is missing. V and J calls and clone size come straight from that table; D and trimming were deduced from the DNA. Among 100,000 to 140,000 clones listed, just over 90% were seen once. This sequence joins TRBV12-5 and TRBJ2-3, with 8 nucleotides matching TRBD2. Sequenced material: peripheral blood. The sequence was obtained from a young woman with acute or convalescent COVID-19. The CDR3 DNA is TGTGCTAGTGGTTTGGTAAACGGGGGGGCCACAGATACGCAGTATTTT. This gives the protein CASGLVNGGATDTQYF.